A single sample is the source of the 2 T cell receptor beta chains below, sequenced in a study of cytomegalovirus exposure and HLA in healthy donors. The PCR was carried out with 60 Vbeta primers and 13 Jbeta primers. The repertoire was sequenced with immunoSEQ multiplex PCR; TCRdb's copy has only in-frame clones and lacks some. This sample has roughly 180,000 clones, with about 80% found just once. The sequenced material came from PBMCs. These receptor sequences come from a man aged 18-30 years in good health and CMV-seronegative.

The chain recombines TRBV7-8 with TRBJ2-1, with a weak D call TRBD2 (5 bases). Germline CDR1 SGHVS, CDR2 FQNEAQ. V gave up 2 bases and J gave up 5 bases, with 10 bases separating them. CDR3 size: 14 residues. The CDR3 is CASSLLGGDNEQFF. CDR3 DNA: TGTGCCAGCAGCTTATTAGGAGGAGACAATGAGCAGTTCTTC.

The V call is TRBV6-1, the J call TRBJ2-3, with D possibly matching TRBD1 (6 bases). V lost 4 bases to trimming and J lost 2 bases, with 13 bases between them. This CDR3 comprises 15 residues. CDR1 MNHNS and CDR2 SASEGT come from the germline V gene. CDR3 coding DNA: TGTGCCAGCAGTGTTCGGGACACTTACACAGATACGCAGTATTTT. Protein product: CASSVRDTYTDTQYF.